This T cell receptor beta chain was recorded in a study of read filtering for tumor transcriptome and immune sequencing. Turning to the study itself: Per sample, TCR-region reads ranged about 4 to 11 million by IR-seq, 85 to 1273 by RNA-seq.

Molecular barcoded adaptors covering alpha/delta and beta/gamma chains were used on around 400 ng RNA. One entry per CDR3 protein, called by TCRdb with MiXCR from the reads. Here the sample spans some 19,000 distinct CDR3 sequences, approximately 20% being singletons. This clonotype is deemed medium-sized (0.01 to 0.1%). CDR1 is MDHEN and CDR2 is SYDVKM in the germline V gene. The V and J ends lost 6 bases and 2 bases, in that order; junction bases with no gene match: 10. The CDR3 sequence is 15 residues long. Sequenced sample: a population of CD138-negative cells sorted from bone marrow. The receptor was isolated from a donor aged 40 or older with multiple myeloma. J is TRBJ2-7 and V is TRBV28, with 7 positions matching TRBD1. Here the CDR3 reads CASSPPGTDAYEQYF. CDR3 bases: TGTGCCAGCAGCCCACCGGGGACAGACGCCTACGAGCAGTACTTC.